This T cell receptor beta chain was sequenced during a study of blood T cell repertoires in COVID-19. In the study overall: Samples representing acute and convalescent COVID-19 were sourced from the United States, Italy and Spain. Sources were T cells, B-cell-depleted T cells, or PBMCs; the material itself was cDNA or gDNA.

CDR1 is MGHDK and CDR2 is SYGVNS in the germline V gene. The CDR3 runs 17 residues. With V trimmed by 3 bases and J by 2 bases, 8 bases remained unmatched. Original processing notes: Reference gene primer amplification yielded estimated nucleated cell counts. Profiled with immunoSEQ multiplex PCR; TCRdb holds only in-frame clones, not every one. The V and J calls and clone size are taken from that table; D and trimming were inferred from the DNA. The sample lists around 250,000 clones, 65% to 90% occurring once. This TCR came from a man aged 50 or older with active or convalescent COVID-19. The chain uses TRBV25-1 and TRBJ2-3; 10 nucleotides line up with TRBD2. The specimen was peripheral blood. The CDR3 DNA follows: TGTGCCAGCAGTGAGAGAGAGCGGGAGGGAATCACAGATACGCAGTATTTT. Amino acid sequence: CASSEREREGITDTQYF.